What follows describes a single T cell receptor beta chain. For the second PCR, which ran for about 6 to 11 cycles, a sample-barcoded 5' primer and a J-beta primer mix were used. Tagging of each cDNA molecule was performed by a template-switch adaptor with 12 random nucleotides. TCRdb reanalysed the 5' RACE reads using MiXCR and keeps one entry per CDR3 protein. This sample has approximately 820,000 distinct CDR3 sequences, with under 45% found just once. This entry belongs to a study of blood T cells in healthy people across ages. V was clipped by 1 base and J by 3 bases, with 15 bases between them. CDR1 SGHRS and CDR2 YFSETQ come from the germline V gene. The CDR3 is 16 amino acids.

The sequence was obtained from a man in his 60s in good health. The V call is TRBV5-1, the J call TRBJ2-3; D perhaps matches TRBD1 (6 bases). The sample taken for sequencing was blood. CDR3 DNA sequence: TGCGCCAGCAGCTTGTTTAGGGGGAGCATGACAGATACGCAGTATTTT. Translating it yields CASSLFRGSMTDTQYF.